This record covers a single TCR beta chain. As yet, its antigen is unknown. These data belong to a study of cytomegalovirus exposure and HLA in healthy donors. Study-wide results and caveats: A few CMV-associated chains were confirmed in vitro to be specific for CMV antigens.

Germline V gene lookup returns CDR1 SQVTM and CDR2 ANQGSEA. CDR3 size: 14 residues. V lost 6 bases and J lost 2, with 17 bases in between. TCRdb's table, derived via immunoSEQ multiplex PCR, lists solely in-frame clones and lacks some. The data contain 150,000 to 200,000 clones, roughly 91% of them seen just once; the ten biggest clones take up 3.5% to 4.5%. This receptor was obtained from a man aged 18 to 35 in good health and CMV-seropositive. The sequenced sample was PBMCs. The chain uses TRBV29-1 and TRBJ2-7; D remains unclear. The CDR3 loop reads CSVPGPSPTYEQYF. The CDR3 DNA sequence: TGCAGCGTACCGGGTCCTTCCCCTACCTACGAGCAGTACTTC.